The source of this TCR beta chain is a study of blood T cell repertoires in COVID-19. The CDR3 runs to 15 residues. The germline CDR1 and CDR2 sequences are LNHDA and SQIVND (reference sequence). V dropped 6 bases and J dropped 3; count of bases not matched to a gene: 7. Libraries were prepared by immunoSEQ multiplex PCR; TCRdb keeps only in-frame clonotypes and omits some of them. The data show about 320,000 clones, approximately 90% seen once. Sample: PBMCs or T cells enriched from blood (not recorded which). The chain has TRBV19 and TRBJ1-5; 8 bases align to TRBD1. This receptor was identified in a woman in her 30s who had been exposed to COVID-19. The CDR3 reads CASRHGQGHNQPQHF. CDR3 nucleotides: TGTGCCAGTAGGCATGGACAGGGCCACAATCAGCCCCAGCATTTT.